This section outlines one T cell receptor (beta chain) sequence together with its context. This entry belongs to a study of blood T cell repertoires in COVID-19. Germline assignment: CDR1 SGHTS and CDR2 YDEGEE. The CDR3 sequence is 15 residues long. V was shortened by 2 bases and J by 3 bases, with 12 bases between the two germline ends. Authors' processing steps: The authors estimated nucleated cell counts from reference gene primer amplification. Sequencing used immunoSEQ multiplex PCR; TCRdb keeps in-frame clones, though not all of them. V, J and clone size reflect that table, while D and trimming were determined from the DNA. The table lists 350,000 to 400,000 clones, roughly 86% of them singletons. Participants were aged about 18 to 100 years from approximately 23 US areas.

Specimen: PBMCs or T cells enriched from blood (not recorded which). This sequence joins TRBV5-8 and TRBJ2-1, with a possible D match to TRBD2 (5 bases). This TCR was recovered from a middle-aged man in a cohort exposed to, infected with or recovered from COVID-19 (not recorded which). The CDR3 is CASSFRTGNYNEQFF. The CDR3 nucleotides are TGTGCCAGCAGCTTTAGGACGGGAAACTACAATGAGCAGTTCTTC.